A selection of T cell receptor beta chains follows, all from one sample in a study of T cell changes during pregnancy in multiple sclerosis. Generated by immunoSEQ multiplex PCR, the TCRdb table keeps only in-frame clones and is missing some. The repertoire holds around 68,000 clones, with 85% to 95% as singletons. Sequencing was performed on CD4+ T cells from peripheral blood mononuclear cells, taken before pregnancy. Receptors originate from a female donor with multiple sclerosis, enrolled in a pregnancy study. CDR3s include the opening cysteine and the closing phenylalanine or tryptophan. The D gene is left open where the match is weak. The size field is filled for only some rows; it gives once, few, many or a size class.

v_gene,abundance,j_gene,d_gene,CDR3aa,CDR3nt
TRBV18,NA,TRBJ1-1,NA,CASSPPGTNTEAFF,TGTGCCAGCTCACCACCGGGCACCAACACTGAAGCTTTCTTT
TRBV11-3,NA,TRBJ2-1,NA,CASSPWGAASYNEQFF,TGTGCCAGCAGCCCCTGGGGAGCGGCCTCCTACAATGAGCAGTTCTTC
TRBV6-5,NA,TRBJ1-5,NA,CASRDSYNQPQHF,TGTGCCAGCAGAGACAGCTACAATCAGCCCCAGCATTTT
TRBV5-1,few,TRBJ2-1,TRBD1,CASSMGQSSYNEQFF,TGCGCCAGCAGCATGGGACAGAGCTCCTACAATGAGCAGTTCTTC
TRBV29-1,NA,TRBJ2-6,NA,CSVEARGKSGANVLTF,TGCAGCGTTGAGGCCAGGGGAAAATCTGGGGCCAACGTCCTGACTTTC
TRBV18,NA,TRBJ2-1,TRBD1,CASSSLDRGDEQFF,TGTGCCAGCTCATCCTTGGACAGGGGAGATGAGCAGTTCTTC
TRBV9,NA,TRBJ1-1,NA,CASSATGNTEAFF,TGTGCCAGCAGCGCGACAGGGAACACTGAAGCTTTCTTT
TRBV7-9,NA,TRBJ1-4,TRBD1,CASSKQGDVEKLFF,TGTGCCAGCAGCAAACAGGGGGATGTCGAAAAACTGTTTTTT
TRBV29-1,few,TRBJ1-1,TRBD1,CSVQTGGNTEAFF,TGCAGCGTCCAGACAGGGGGGAACACTGAAGCTTTCTTT
TRBV25-1,NA,TRBJ1-6,TRBD1,CASRKTGGESPLHF,TGTGCCAGCAGAAAAACAGGGGGAGAGTCACCCCTCCACTTT
TRBV6-1,NA,TRBJ1-5,NA,CASIEQGGQPQHF,TGTGCCAGCATTGAACAGGGAGGTCAGCCCCAGCATTTT
TRBV2,once,TRBJ1-1,NA,CASSRRQFTEAFF,TGTGCCAGCAGTCGGAGACAGTTCACTGAAGCTTTCTTT
TRBV14,NA,TRBJ2-5,TRBD2,CASSPGASGRARETQYF,TGTGCCAGCAGCCCTGGGGCTAGCGGGAGAGCGCGGGAGACCCAGTACTTC
TRBV28,NA,TRBJ1-2,NA,CASLRGSPYGYTF,TGTGCCAGCCTCCGGGGGTCCCCCTATGGCTACACCTTC